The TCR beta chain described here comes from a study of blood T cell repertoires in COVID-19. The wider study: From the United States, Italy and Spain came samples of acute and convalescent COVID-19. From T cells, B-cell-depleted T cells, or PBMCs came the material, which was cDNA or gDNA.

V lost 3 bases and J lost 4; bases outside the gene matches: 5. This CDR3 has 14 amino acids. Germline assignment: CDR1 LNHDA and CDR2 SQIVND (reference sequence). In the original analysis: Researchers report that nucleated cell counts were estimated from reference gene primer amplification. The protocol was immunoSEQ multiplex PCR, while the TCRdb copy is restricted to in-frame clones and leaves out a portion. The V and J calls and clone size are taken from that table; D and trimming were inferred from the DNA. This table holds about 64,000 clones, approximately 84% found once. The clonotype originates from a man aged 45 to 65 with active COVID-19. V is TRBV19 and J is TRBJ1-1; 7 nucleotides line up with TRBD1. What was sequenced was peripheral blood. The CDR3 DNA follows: TGTGCCAGTAGTATCGACAGGGATGGCACTGAAGCTTTCTTT. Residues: CASSIDRDGTEAFF.